Shown below are 24 T cell receptor beta chains from a single sample sequenced in a study of radiotherapy plus CTLA-4 blockade in lung cancer. Produced via immunoSEQ multiplex PCR; TCRdb's table is partial and in-frame only. The sample records approximately 94,000 clones, roughly 80% being singletons. The sequencing used peripheral blood, collected from a patient treated with radiotherapy plus ipilimumab. The receptors were sampled from a human donor with non-small cell lung cancer that progressed on radiotherapy plus ipilimumab.

This clone turned up a few times. The CDR3 DNA reads TGTGCCAGTACCCTACAGGGGACACAAAACACTGAAGCTTTCTTT. Its translation is CASTLQGTQNTEAFF. This chain joins TRBV19 and TRBJ1-1, with 7 nucleotides matching TRBD1. Germline CDR1 reads LNHDA; CDR2 reads SQIVND (reference sequence). CDR3 length: 15 residues. J gave up 2 bases and V 7 bases, and 10 bases lay outside the gene matches.

The chain employs TRBV29-1 and TRBJ1-1; D is unresolved. Per germline, CDR1 SQVTM and CDR2 ANQGSEA. V lost 7 bases and J lost 0, with 12 bases in between. The CDR3 has 13 residues. The CDR3 is CSASEPVNTEAFF. In DNA form, the CDR3 reads TGCAGCGCTTCGGAGCCCGTGAACACTGAAGCTTTCTTT.

This rearrangement joins TRBV10-1 to TRBJ2-3; unclear D gene. Trimming stripped 4 bases from V and 1 base from J, with 15 bases between. CDR3 length: 16 amino acids. CDR1 is WNHNN, CDR2 SYGVQD, per germline (reference sequence). The CDR3: CASSVKRNLGTDTQYF. The CDR3 region has the DNA TGCGCCAGCAGTGTGAAGCGAAACCTCGGCACAGATACGCAGTATTTT.

The V call is TRBV30, the J call TRBJ2-2, with D unclear. Germline-derived CDR1 and CDR2 are GTSNPN and SVGIG (reference sequence). Trimming left V 2 bases short and J 4 bases short, with 11 bases between. The CDR3 has 14 amino acids. Here the CDR3 DNA reads TGTGCCTGGAGTTTTGAGCCAGCCACCGGGGAGCTGTTTTTT. Translating it yields CAWSFEPATGELFF.

This clone was seen a few times. V usage is TRBV14 and J usage is TRBJ2-1; no firm D call. The CDR3 has 16 amino acids. CDR1 SGHDN and CDR2 FVKESK come from the germline V gene. V lost 0 bases and J 5 bases, leaving 14 bases between the germline ends. CDR3 protein: CASSQDLVLPHNEQFF. The CDR3 region has the DNA TGTGCCAGCAGCCAAGATTTGGTTCTCCCACACAATGAGCAGTTCTTC.

The chain uses TRBV29-1 and TRBJ1-3; D may be TRBD1 (5 bases). This CDR3 contains 15 residues. Trimming took 4 bases from V and 0 from J, leaving 13 bases between them. Germline V gene data show CDR1 as SQVTM and CDR2 as ANQGSEA. CDR3 sequence: CSVGIGQSSGNTIYF. CDR3 bases: TGCAGCGTTGGAATAGGACAAAGCTCTGGAAACACCATATATTTT.

The chain carries TRBV7-9 and TRBJ2-2; D remains ambiguous. Per germline, CDR1 SEHNR and CDR2 FQNEAQ (reference sequence). V was clipped by 5 bases and J by 6 bases, with 7 bases between them. This CDR3 is built from 12 residues. DNA for the CDR3: TGTGCCAGCAGCCCGGTGGCCGGGGAGCTGTTTTTT. Protein: CASSPVAGELFF.

This clone has only one observation. The chain carries TRBV19 and TRBJ1-5; 11 nucleotides match TRBD1. The trim removed 3 bases at V and 2 bases at J, leaving 9 bases unmatched. Germline loops: CDR1 LNHDA, CDR2 SQIVND (reference sequence). The CDR3 has 18 residues. The CDR3 bases are TGTGCCAGTAGTATCCGGGACAGGGGGGGAAGGGGCAATCAGCCCCAGCATTTT. Translation gives CASSIRDRGGRGNQPQHF.

This clone was counted between two and nine times. This rearrangement joins TRBV27 to TRBJ1-5; D remains ambiguous. Germline V gene data show CDR1 as MNHEY and CDR2 as SMNVEV (reference sequence). This CDR3 region has 14 residues. Trimming stripped 2 bases from V and 3 bases from J, with 8 bases between. The CDR3 coding sequence is TGTGCCAGCAGTTTAAAGGCAGTCAATCAGCCCCAGCATTTT. Protein sequence: CASSLKAVNQPQHF.

V is TRBV2 and J is TRBJ2-1, with TRBD1 matching over 7 bases. The CDR3 extends over 17 amino acids. V lost 1 base, J lost 6 bases, and 12 bases stayed unmatched. Germline V gene data show CDR1 as SNHLY and CDR2 as FYNNEI. Written as DNA, the CDR3 is TGTGCCAGCAGTGAAGGTTTCGAACAGGGGCTGTCCAATGAGCAGTTCTTC. This translates into CASSEGFEQGLSNEQFF.

This clone has a handful of counts. V gene TRBV18 combines with J gene TRBJ1-4; tentatively, D is TRBD1 (6 bases). Trimming pared 5 bases from V and 8 bases from J, leaving 15 bases between. The CDR3 is 14 amino acids. Germline CDR1 is KGHSH and CDR2 is LQKENI. The CDR3 reads CASSSKTGREKLFF. The CDR3 bases are TGTGCCAGCTCATCGAAGACAGGCCGGGAAAAACTGTTTTTT. The entire variable domain, with the rest obtained from reference TRBV18 and TRBJ1-4, is as follows: NAGVMQNPRHLVRRRGQEARLRCSPMKGHSHVYWYRQLPEEGLKFMVYLQKENIIDESGMPKERFSAEFPKEGPSILRIQQVVRGDSAAYFCASSSKTGREKLFFGSGTQLSVL.

The chain couples TRBV5-6 to TRBJ1-4; D is perhaps TRBD1 (5 bases). Trimming stripped 4 bases from V and 15 bases from J, with 16 bases between. The CDR3 consists of 12 residues. The germline V gene has CDR1 SGHDT and CDR2 YYEEEE. CDR3 protein: CASSQSRVDMFF. Here the CDR3 DNA reads TGTGCCAGCAGCCAATCCAGGGTAGATATGTTTTTT.

The CDR3 region has the DNA TGTGCCAGCAGCCGACCCGGCAAGGGGGGCTACACCTTC. Protein: CASSRPGKGGYTF. The J gene is TRBJ1-2, the V gene TRBV28; weak D call: TRBD1 (5 bases). There are 13 residues in the CDR3. Trimming shortened V by 6 bases and J by 8 bases, and 16 bases separated the two germline ends. Germline lookup yields CDR1 MDHEN and CDR2 SYDVKM.

The J gene is TRBJ2-7, the V gene TRBV6-6; tentative D call: TRBD2 (5 bases). Germline-derived CDR1 and CDR2 are MNHNY and SVGAGI (reference sequence). The CDR3 length is 16 residues. V dropped 0 bases and J dropped 5 bases, with 17 bases sitting between them. CDR3 nucleotides: TGTGCCAGCAGTTACTCGTCGACTAACCCCCGGCACGAGCAGTACGTC. It translates to CASSYSSTNPRHEQYV.

The chain employs TRBV6-1 and TRBJ1-2, with 8 bases fitting TRBD1. Per the germline V gene, CDR1 is MNHNS and CDR2 is SASEGT. The CDR3 length is 14 residues. J was trimmed by 3 bases and V by 5 bases; bases with no gene match: 5. The CDR3 DNA reads as TGTGCCAGCAGTTCCGACAGGGGCCACTATGGCTACACCTTC. It encodes CASSSDRGHYGYTF.

This clone came up a few times. The J gene is TRBJ1-2, the V gene TRBV2; 8 positions agree with TRBD1. J was trimmed by 5 bases and V by 6 bases; bases with no gene match: 17. Germline V CDR1 and CDR2: SNHLY, FYNNEI. The CDR3 sequence is 17 residues long. CDR3 protein: CASSANTAGGAWYGYTF. Here the CDR3 DNA reads TGTGCCAGCAGCGCAAACACGGCAGGGGGCGCTTGGTATGGCTACACCTTC.

This chain links TRBV4-2 with TRBJ2-7, with 12 bases aligning to TRBD2. CDR1 is LGHNA and CDR2 is YNFKEQ in the germline V gene. The CDR3 is 15 amino acids. Unmatched junction bases numbered 2, after V lost 3 bases and J lost 2 bases. CDR3 bases: TGTGCCAGCAGCCAGACTAGCGGGAGAACCTACGAGCAGTACTTC. Its translation is CASSQTSGRTYEQYF.

The V call is TRBV27, the J call TRBJ1-5, with D uncertain. Germline V gene lookup returns CDR1 MNHEY and CDR2 SMNVEV (reference sequence). The CDR3 spans 13 residues. Deletions cut 3 bases from V and 5 bases from J, with 8 bases between. The CDR3 here is CASSLSFHQPQHF. DNA of the CDR3: TGTGCCAGCAGTTTGTCTTTCCATCAGCCCCAGCATTTT.

The V gene is TRBV27, the J gene TRBJ1-5; D ambiguous. Germline values: CDR1 MNHEY, CDR2 SMNVEV (reference sequence). The CDR3 runs 13 residues. Trimming took off 0 bases at V and 7 bases at J, with 7 bases between the two ends. The CDR3 sequence is CASSLSERQPQHF. CDR3 DNA: TGTGCCAGCAGTTTATCGGAACGGCAGCCCCAGCATTTT.

This clone was found a few times. This chain connects TRBV5-6 to TRBJ2-1; the match to TRBD2 covers 13 bases. The germline V gene has CDR1 SGHDT and CDR2 YYEEEE. The V segment lost 4 bases and the J segment 5 bases; nucleotides outside the gene matches: 6. CDR3 length equals 16 residues. CDR3 residues: CASSVRLAGGHNEQFF. The CDR3, as DNA: TGTGCCAGCAGCGTCCGACTAGCGGGAGGACACAATGAGCAGTTCTTC. The whole variable domain, remainder taken from reference TRBV5-6 and TRBJ2-1, is DAGVTQSPTHLIKTRGQQVTLRCSPKSGHDTVSWYQQALGQGPQFIFQYYEEEERQRGNFPDRFSGHQFPNYSSELNVNALLLGDSALYLCASSVRLAGGHNEQFFGPGTRLTVL.

CDR3 loop: CASTLRGSGANVLTF. The CDR3 DNA sequence: TGTGCCAGCACCCTTAGGGGTTCTGGGGCCAACGTCCTGACTTTC. The chain combines TRBV2 with TRBJ2-6; perhaps TRBD1 as D (5 bases). Germline CDR1 and CDR2: SNHLY and FYNNEI. Trimming pared 7 bases from V and 1 base from J, leaving 11 bases between. The CDR3 runs to 15 residues. The full variable domain, completed using reference TRBV2 and TRBJ2-6, is EPEVTQTPSHQVTQMGQEVILRCVPISNHLYFYWYRQILGQKVEFLVSFYNNEISEKSEIFDDQFSVERPDGSNFTLKIRSTKLEDSAMYFCASTLRGSGANVLTFGAGSRLTVL.

This rearrangement joins TRBV28 to TRBJ1-5; a possible D gene is TRBD1 (5 bases). Looked up from germline, CDR1 is MDHEN and CDR2 is SYDVKM. The V and J ends lost 6 bases and 0 bases respectively, with 15 bases between them. The CDR3 has 16 residues. CDR3 sequence reads: CASRPAGENSNQPQHF. Here the CDR3 DNA reads TGTGCCAGCAGGCCAGCGGGGGAAAATAGCAATCAGCCCCAGCATTTT.

This chain links TRBV6-5 with TRBJ2-3, with a tentative D call TRBD1 (5 bases). The CDR3 length is 16 residues. Germline lookup yields CDR1 MNHEY and CDR2 SVGAGI. V was trimmed by 2 bases and J by 0 bases, leaving 12 bases between them. The CDR3 DNA follows: TGTGCCAGCAGTTACGCACAGGCGACCAGCACAGATACGCAGTATTTT. It is translated as CASSYAQATSTDTQYF.

V and J are TRBV7-2 and TRBJ2-7; TRBD2 is a possible D gene (7 bases). This CDR3 is 14 amino acids long. The germline V gene encodes CDR1 SGHTA and CDR2 FQGNSA. Trimming shortened V by 5 bases and J by 4 bases, and 15 bases separated the two germline ends. In nucleotides, the CDR3 is TGTGCCAGCAGCATAGAAAGGGGGGGTTACGAGCAGTACTTC. This codes for CASSIERGGYEQYF.